The 28 T cell receptor beta chains in this list originate from one sample, sequenced in a study of shared clonotypes between healthy human individuals. Clones were read by immunoSEQ multiplex PCR, and TCRdb kept only the in-frame ones, dropping some. The sample gives over 700,000 clones, 55% to 75% of which show up once; more than 1.5% is in the top ten. The sequenced material came from memory CD4+ T cells sorted from blood. Subset specified: CD45RA-negative fraction. These receptors were collected from a young woman in good health.

V is TRBV6-4 and J is TRBJ2-1; the D gene could be TRBD1 or TRBD2 (5 bases each). CDR3 length: 16 amino acids. Per the germline V gene, CDR1 is MRHNA and CDR2 is SNTAGT. Trimming pared 4 bases from V and 3 bases from J, leaving 16 bases between. The CDR3 region is CASSGGEGRDYNEQFF. DNA of the CDR3: TGTGCCAGCAGTGGGGGTGAGGGGAGAGACTACAATGAGCAGTTCTTC.

The chain couples TRBV28 to TRBJ1-4; unclear D gene. This CDR3 has 12 residues. CDR1 and CDR2 from the germline V gene are MDHEN and SYDVKM. Trimming pared 6 bases from V and 4 bases from J, leaving 6 bases between. Here the CDR3 reads CASRTNNEKLFF. The CDR3 region has the DNA TGTGCCAGCAGGACCAATAATGAAAAACTGTTTTTT.

The genes are TRBV5-1 and TRBJ2-1; 8 nucleotides line up with TRBD2. CDR1 and CDR2 (germline): SGHRS, YFSETQ. This CDR3 has 15 amino acids. J lost 6 bases, V lost 5 bases, and 10 bases had no gene match. CDR3 nucleotides: TGCGCCAGCAGGGGGACGGCGGGACTAGGCAATGAGCAGTTCTTC. Translated, it gives CASRGTAGLGNEQFF.

The rearrangement links TRBV11-2 to TRBJ2-1, with 7 bases identical to TRBD1. This CDR3 region has 14 residues. J gave up 1 base and V 5 bases, and 2 bases lay outside the gene matches. Per germline, CDR1 SGHAT and CDR2 FQNNGV. This CDR3 is CASSAGGSYNEQFF. For the CDR3, the DNA is TGTGCCAGCAGCGCAGGGGGATCCTACAATGAGCAGTTCTTC.

The rearrangement uses TRBV5-6 and TRBJ1-4; D might be TRBD1 (5 bases). Germline V lookup: CDR1 SGHDT, CDR2 YYEEEE. The CDR3 sequence is 13 residues long. Trimming stripped 4 bases from V and 12 bases from J, with 16 bases between. CDR3 in amino acids: CASSLRDAVQLFF. In nucleotides, the CDR3 is TGTGCCAGCAGCCTGCGGGACGCGGTGCAACTGTTTTTT. The complete variable domain, with remaining parts taken from reference TRBV5-6 and TRBJ1-4, reads DAGVTQSPTHLIKTRGQQVTLRCSPKSGHDTVSWYQQALGQGPQFIFQYYEEEERQRGNFPDRFSGHQFPNYSSELNVNALLLGDSALYLCASSLRDAVQLFFGSGTQLSVL.

The V and J genes are TRBV7-9 and TRBJ1-2, with D unclear. The germline V and J ends were trimmed by 4 bases and 1 base, with 7 bases remaining between them. The germline CDR1 and CDR2 sequences are SEHNR and FQNEAQ (reference sequence). This CDR3 region has 13 residues. The CDR3 DNA is TGTGCCAGCAGCTCCCGTGATAACTATGGCTACACCTTC. Amino acid sequence: CASSSRDNYGYTF.

V and J are TRBV6-5 and TRBJ1-3, with 8 bases fitting TRBD1. The CDR3 is 16 amino acids. Germline CDR1 is MNHEY and CDR2 is SVGAGI. After removal of 4 bases from V and 4 bases from J, the junction contained 9 bases not matched to a gene. CDR3 DNA: TGTGCCAGCAGTTTACTCCCAAGGGACAGGGGAAACACCATATATTTT. Its protein is CASSLLPRDRGNTIYF.

The CDR3 DNA sequence: TGTGCCAGTAGTCTCCGGGTCGGGCGGGAGATCTTGAATGAGCAGTTCTTC. Amino acid sequence: CASSLRVGREILNEQFF. J is TRBJ2-1 and V is TRBV19, with 7 bases that match TRBD2. The junction had 17 bases not matched to a gene; V was cut back by 5 bases and J by 7 bases. This CDR3 region has 17 residues. Germline V gene data show CDR1 as LNHDA and CDR2 as SQIVND (reference sequence). The variable domain in full, with the rest retrieved from reference TRBV19 and TRBJ2-1, is DGGITQSPKYLFRKEGQNVTLSCEQNLNHDAMYWYRQDPGQGLRLIYYSQIVNDFQKGDIAEGYSVSREKKESFPLTVTSAQKNPTAFYLCASSLRVGREILNEQFFGPGTRLTVL.

The chain carries TRBV7-9 and TRBJ1-4; D gene unclear. The CDR3 has 12 amino acids. Between the trimmed V and J ends, which lost 5 bases and 11 bases, there was a span of 12 bases. Germline V CDR1 and CDR2: SEHNR, FQNEAQ (reference sequence). CDR3 in DNA: TGTGCCAGCAGCCACACGGGAGAGAAACTGTTTTTT. Translating gives CASSHTGEKLFF.

This clone was seen a single time. This chain joins TRBV25-1 and TRBJ1-1; the D is unclear. Germline CDR1 MGHDK, CDR2 SYGVNS. CDR3 size: 16 residues. V was shortened by 6 bases and J by 2 bases, with 19 bases between the two germline ends. Here the CDR3 reads CASSSINLGPNTEAFF. CDR3 bases: TGTGCCAGCAGCTCCATTAACCTGGGCCCTAACACTGAAGCTTTCTTT. The full variable domain, rest sourced from reference TRBV25-1 and TRBJ1-1, is EADIYQTPRYLVIGTGKKITLECSQTMGHDKMYWYQQDPGMELHLIHYSYGVNSTEKGDLSSESTVSRIRTEHFPLTLESARPSHTSQYLCASSSINLGPNTEAFFGQGTRLTVV.

This clone came up once. This rearrangement joins TRBV10-1 to TRBJ2-1, with 8 nucleotides matching TRBD2. Germline CDR1 WNHNN, CDR2 SYGVQD (reference sequence). The CDR3 runs 15 residues. The junction had 5 bases not matched to a gene; V was cut back by 3 bases and J by 4 bases. CDR3 residues: CASSEGLAAYNEQFF. The CDR3 DNA reads TGCGCCAGCAGTGAAGGACTAGCCGCATACAATGAGCAGTTCTTC.

This chain connects TRBV5-6 to TRBJ1-6, with D hard to call. V was cut by 2 bases and J by 7 bases, with 10 bases left in between. CDR1 is SGHDT, CDR2 YYEEEE, per germline. This CDR3 spans 14 amino acids. The CDR3, as DNA: TGTGCCAGCAGCTTAGGGCAGTTGAATTCACCCCTCCACTTT. It specifies CASSLGQLNSPLHF. Based on the CDR3 plus reference TRBV5-6 and TRBJ1-6, the full variable domain is DAGVTQSPTHLIKTRGQQVTLRCSPKSGHDTVSWYQQALGQGPQFIFQYYEEEERQRGNFPDRFSGHQFPNYSSELNVNALLLGDSALYLCASSLGQLNSPLHFGNGTRLTVT.

This clone was observed a few times. The chain combines TRBV4-1 with TRBJ2-1; TRBD2 is a possible D gene (6 bases). Looked up from germline, CDR1 is MGHRA and CDR2 is YSYEKL. The germline V and J ends were trimmed by 1 base and 3 bases, with 16 bases remaining between them. CDR3 length: 17 amino acids. CDR3 amino acids: CASSQANFGTYYNEQFF. The CDR3 nucleotides are TGCGCCAGCAGCCAAGCGAACTTTGGGACTTACTACAATGAGCAGTTCTTC.

In regard to this clone: Other DNA sequences within the sample encode an identical CDR3. This chain uses TRBV30 with TRBJ2-7, with 11 bases fitting TRBD2. The CDR3 is 14 amino acids. Germline loops: CDR1 GTSNPN, CDR2 SVGIG (reference sequence). With 0 bases clipped from V and 4 bases from J, the junction kept 2 bases outside the gene matches. The CDR3 reads CAWSVGLAGYEQYF. The CDR3, as DNA: TGTGCCTGGAGTGTAGGACTAGCGGGTTACGAGCAGTACTTC.

The chain links TRBV27 to TRBJ2-7; tentative D call: TRBD2 (7 bases). The CDR3 is made up of 15 amino acids. Germline V gene data show CDR1 as MNHEY and CDR2 as SMNVEV (reference sequence). V was trimmed by 6 bases and J by 4 bases, leaving 19 bases between them. CDR3 in amino acids: CASSGGRGAAYEQYF. In DNA, the CDR3 is TGTGCCAGCAGCGGAGGACGGGGGGCGGCGTACGAGCAGTACTTC.

This clone came up a few times. The chain links TRBV5-5 to TRBJ1-1; D unresolved. CDR1 SGHKS and CDR2 YYEKEE come from the germline V gene (reference sequence). V was trimmed by 3 bases and J by 11 bases, leaving 14 bases between them. CDR3 length equals 12 residues. The CDR3, as DNA: TGTGCCAGCAGCTCAAACCTCGGCTGGGCTTTCTTT. Its translation is CASSSNLGWAFF. Looking up the rest from reference TRBV5-5 and TRBJ1-1 gives the full variable domain: DAGVTQSPTHLIKTRGQQVTLRCSPISGHKSVSWYQQVLGQGPQFIFQYYEKEERGRGNFPDRFSARQFPNYSSELNVNALLLGDSALYLCASSSNLGWAFFGQGTRLTVV.

About this clone: Other DNA sequences within the sample encode an identical CDR3. The chain has TRBV7-2 and TRBJ1-1, with a possible D match to TRBD1 (6 bases). The germline CDR1 and CDR2 sequences are SGHTA and FQGNSA. V was shortened by 4 bases and J by 3 bases, with 9 bases between the two germline ends. This CDR3 is built from 13 residues. In DNA, the CDR3 is TGTGCCAGCAGCTCACAGGGCGACACTGAAGCTTTCTTT. Its translation: CASSSQGDTEAFF. The full variable domain, in which reference TRBV7-2 and TRBJ1-1 provide the parts outside the CDR3, is GAGVSQSPSNKVTEKGKDVELRCDPISGHTALYWYRQSLGQGLEFLIYFQGNSAPDKSGLPSDRFSAERTGGSVSTLTIQRTQQEDSAVYLCASSSQGDTEAFFGQGTRLTVV.

The chain is built from TRBV4-1 and TRBJ2-4; 8 bases map to TRBD1. From germline, CDR1 is MGHRA and CDR2 YSYEKL. This CDR3 comprises 14 residues. With 4 bases clipped from V and 8 bases from J, the junction kept 7 bases outside the gene matches. The CDR3 bases are TGCGCCAGCAGCCCGACAGGGGTCCCATACATTCAGTACTTC. It encodes CASSPTGVPYIQYF.

The V call is TRBV6-5, the J call TRBJ2-1; 12 bases are shared with TRBD2. CDR1 and CDR2 (germline): MNHEY, SVGAGI. This CDR3 spans 14 amino acids. J was trimmed by 5 bases and V by 8 bases; bases with no gene match: 4. The CDR3 coding sequence is TGTGCCAGCCGACTAGCGGGAGTGAACAATGAGCAGTTCTTC. This sequence encodes CASRLAGVNNEQFF.

V is TRBV5-1 and J is TRBJ2-1; D is unresolved. Germline values: CDR1 SGHRS, CDR2 YFSETQ. The CDR3 consists of 15 residues. With 4 bases removed from V and 0 bases from J, the gap between germline ends came to 11 bases. CDR3 loop: CASSRPDTSYNEQFF. In nucleotides, the CDR3 is TGCGCCAGCAGCCGCCCCGACACCTCCTACAATGAGCAGTTCTTC.

This sequence joins TRBV11-2 and TRBJ1-3; the D gene is possibly TRBD1 (6 bases). V was trimmed by 5 bases and J by 2 bases, leaving 13 bases between them. Germline V lookup: CDR1 SGHAT, CDR2 FQNNGV. The CDR3 contains 15 residues. The CDR3 DNA is TGTGCCAGCAGCCGTAGCGACAGGACTGGAAACACCATATATTTT. Protein: CASSRSDRTGNTIYF.

V gene TRBV30 combines with J gene TRBJ1-2; TRBD1 matches at 9 bases. J lost 4 bases, V lost 5 bases, and 11 bases had no gene match. CDR3 length equals 15 residues. The V gene's germline CDR1 is GTSNPN and CDR2 SVGIG (reference sequence). This chain's CDR3 is CAWFGPGQGLYGYTF. CDR3 sequence (DNA): TGTGCCTGGTTTGGCCCGGGACAGGGACTCTATGGCTACACCTTC.

This sequence joins TRBV15 and TRBJ1-5; the D is unclear. In germline, CDR1 is LNHNV, CDR2 YYDKDF (reference sequence). The CDR3 runs to 15 residues. V was clipped by 0 bases and J by 7 bases, with 13 bases between them. The CDR3 coding sequence is TGTGCCACCAGCAGAGATGAAGGGCTAGGGCAGCCCCAGCATTTT. It is translated as CATSRDEGLGQPQHF. The full variable domain, completed using reference TRBV15 and TRBJ1-5, is DAMVIQNPRYQVTQFGKPVTLSCSQTLNHNVMYWYQQKSSQAPKLLFHYYDKDFNNEADTPDNFQSRRPNTSFCFLDIRSPGLGDTAMYLCATSRDEGLGQPQHFGDGTRLSIL.

This clone was seen a handful of times. The chain links TRBV23-1 to TRBJ1-5, with no clear D. TRBV23-1 is classed as an ORF, of uncertain function. V was pared by 8 bases and J by 6 bases, with 5 bases between. The CDR3 loop spans 10 amino acids. The CDR3 region is CASRGQPQHF. The DNA for the CDR3 is TGCGCCAGCCGTGGTCAGCCCCAGCATTTT.

There are a few counts of this clone. V is TRBV18 and J is TRBJ2-7; D gene uncertain. The CDR3 spans 15 residues. V lost 2 bases and J 3 bases, leaving 14 bases between the germline ends. CDR1 KGHSH and CDR2 LQKENI come from the germline V gene. CDR3 protein: CASSPDGYRYYEQYF. The CDR3 DNA reads TGTGCCAGCTCACCAGATGGGTACAGATACTACGAGCAGTACTTC.

The CDR3 region is CASSLASLGPVGDEQFF. The CDR3 region has the DNA TGTGCCAGCAGCTTAGCGAGTCTGGGACCAGTCGGCGATGAGCAGTTCTTC. The chain is built from TRBV7-9 and TRBJ2-1; D tentatively fits TRBD1 or TRBD2 (5 bases each). The CDR3 extends over 17 amino acids. Germline assignment: CDR1 SEHNR and CDR2 FQNEAQ (reference sequence). The V and J ends lost 0 bases and 8 bases respectively, with 20 bases between them.

Remarks on this clone: At the DNA level, this CDR3 is encoded by other sequences in the same sample as well. The chain couples TRBV4-1 to TRBJ2-7; TRBD2 agrees at 11 bases. The V gene's germline CDR1 is MGHRA and CDR2 YSYEKL. V was clipped by 3 bases and J by 0 bases; unmatched bases: 4. This CDR3 is 16 amino acids long. CDR3 sequence reads: CASSQGLAESSYEQYF. The CDR3 nucleotides are TGCGCCAGCAGCCAGGGACTAGCGGAAAGCTCCTACGAGCAGTACTTC.

The chain combines TRBV29-1 with TRBJ2-2; D not resolved. V dropped 4 bases and J dropped 1 base, with 4 bases sitting between them. Germline V gene data show CDR1 as SQVTM and CDR2 as ANQGSEA. There are 12 residues in the CDR3. CDR3 amino acids: CSVAWNTGELFF. The CDR3 coding sequence is TGCAGCGTTGCCTGGAACACCGGGGAGCTGTTTTTT.